What follows is one TCR beta chain and its context. Its antigen is unidentified. Clones were sequenced by immunoSEQ multiplex PCR, and TCRdb holds only the in-frame ones, with some missing. The sample has approximately 240,000 clones, around 87% seen once; the top ten hold about 11%. The source of the sample is a study of Ad26.COV2.S vaccination and SARS-CoV-2 variants. Findings of the study overall: Similar non-spike TCR breadth was observed in recipients of vaccine and of placebo.

Treatment reported: some 20 received Ad26.COV2.S at low or high dose, single or two shots; 5 received placebo; per-sample allocation not given. Sampling occurred on day 63 after the first vaccine or placebo injection. The sequences come from peripheral blood, collected in a trial of Ad26.COV2.S vaccine versus placebo. The clonotype was recovered from a person between 18 and 65 years old who received the Ad26.COV2.S COVID-19 vaccine or a placebo.

The CDR3 DNA follows: TGTGCCAGCAGTGACAATGAGCAGTTCTTC. Protein product: CASSDNEQFF. The chain couples TRBV7-9 to TRBJ2-1; D unclear. V was cut by 6 bases and J by 5 bases, with 2 bases left in between. Germline-derived CDR1 and CDR2 are SEHNR and FQNEAQ (reference sequence). The CDR3 totals 10 residues.